Presented here are 31 T cell receptor beta chains from one specimen sequenced in a study of blood T cells in healthy people across ages. PCR was performed a second time for roughly 7 to 12 cycles using a sample-barcoded 5' primer and a J-beta primer mix. TCRdb re-derived calls from the 5' RACE reads in MiXCR, one entry per CDR3 protein. The sample lists almost 550,000 distinct CDR3 sequences; approximately 25% were seen once. The same sample was also used in a study of T cells of mothers and their children.

The specimen sequenced was blood. The receptor source for this set is a boy aged 10-17 years in good health.

This clonotype was seen more than once but under ten times. This sequence joins TRBV20-1 and TRBJ2-1; tentative D call: TRBD2 (5 bases). This CDR3 contains 16 residues. V was clipped by 3 bases and J by 0 bases, with 15 bases between them. Germline V gene data show CDR1 as DFQATT and CDR2 as SNEGSKA (reference sequence). The DNA for the CDR3 is TGCAGTGCTAGGAGGGCCCCCCGGGGCTCCTACAATGAGCAGTTCTTC. It specifies CSARRAPRGSYNEQFF.

This clonotype was seen more than once but under ten times. The chain uses TRBV10-3 and TRBJ2-7; 7 nucleotides match TRBD1. Losses at the gene ends were 3 bases for V and 5 bases for J; bases not matched to a gene: 7. The CDR3 spans 14 residues. Germline CDR1 ENHRY, CDR2 SYGVKD. The CDR3 reads CAISEREGAHEQYF. CDR3 in DNA: TGTGCCATCAGTGAAAGAGAGGGGGCCCACGAGCAGTACTTC.

This clonotype was found a few times. The V and J genes are TRBV6-2 or TRBV6-3 and TRBJ2-1, with a possible D match to TRBD2 (6 bases). The CDR3 contains 14 residues. V lost 6 bases and J 7 bases, leaving 16 bases between the germline ends. Per germline, CDR1 MNHEY and CDR2 SVGEGT. This CDR3 is CASSQDYPGNEQFF. The DNA of the CDR3 is TGTGCCAGCAGCCAGGACTACCCAGGGAATGAGCAGTTCTTC.

This clonotype has more than one count but fewer than ten. The chain recombines TRBV28 with TRBJ2-3; no reliable D call. CDR3 length equals 12 residues. In germline, CDR1 is MDHEN, CDR2 SYDVKM. V lost 3 bases to trimming and J lost 4 bases, with 5 bases between them. For the CDR3, the DNA is TGTGCCAGCAGTTTCCCCGCAGATACGCAGTATTTT. This translates into CASSFPADTQYF.

In this sample, this clonotype turned up many times. The rearrangement links TRBV15 to TRBJ2-3; maybe TRBD2 (6 bases). Trimming removed 3 bases at V and 1 base at J, with 11 bases between. The CDR3 contains 15 residues. Looked up from germline, CDR1 is LNHNV and CDR2 is YYDKDF (reference sequence). The DNA for the CDR3 is TGTGCCACCAGCAGGTCCCGCGGGGGCACAGATACGCAGTATTTT. It is translated as CATSRSRGGTDTQYF.

This clonotype has more than one count but fewer than ten. V and J are TRBV23-1 and TRBJ1-1; D might be TRBD1 (5 bases). TRBV23-1 is recorded as an ORF, its role being uncertain. This CDR3 is built from 15 residues. V dropped 0 bases and J dropped 1 base, with 9 bases sitting between them. The CDR3 nucleotides read TGCGCCAGCAGTCAATCCGTAGGGACGAACACTGAAGCTTTCTTT. Translation gives CASSQSVGTNTEAFF.

The chain is built from TRBV6-4 and TRBJ2-1; 9 positions match TRBD2. Germline CDR1 reads MRHNA; CDR2 reads SNTAGT. With V trimmed by 3 bases and J by 6 bases, 9 bases remained unmatched. The length of the CDR3 is 16 residues. The CDR3 loop is CASSELGTSHSNEQFF. The CDR3 nucleotides are TGTGCCAGCAGTGAACTAGGGACTAGCCACAGCAATGAGCAGTTCTTC.

The rearrangement uses TRBV6-5 and TRBJ1-1, with D perhaps matching TRBD1 (5 bases). The CDR3 runs to 15 residues. Trimming took off 7 bases at V and 4 bases at J, with 19 bases between the two ends. Per germline, CDR1 MNHEY and CDR2 SVGAGI. CDR3 protein: CASNLYAGVGTEAFF. The CDR3 DNA reads as TGTGCCAGCAATTTGTATGCGGGGGTGGGCACTGAAGCTTTCTTT.

This clonotype was seen a handful of times. J is TRBJ1-1 and V is TRBV7-2; no firm D call. The ends were cut back, 6 bases at V and 2 bases at J, with 10 bases in the middle. Germline V CDR1 and CDR2: SGHTA, FQGNSA. The CDR3 is 13 residues long. Written as DNA, the CDR3 is TGTGCCAGCAGTAGAGGGAAAAACACTGAAGCTTTCTTT. It encodes CASSRGKNTEAFF.

This clonotype was observed a handful of times. The chain links TRBV20-1 to TRBJ1-6, with a weak D call TRBD1 (5 bases). Trimming shortened V by 1 base and J by 3 bases, and 19 bases separated the two germline ends. Germline CDR1 DFQATT, CDR2 SNEGSKA (reference sequence). This CDR3 is built from 18 residues. CDR3: CSARVIAGSGVYNSPLHF. As DNA, the CDR3 is TGCAGTGCTAGAGTTATAGCGGGGTCGGGGGTCTATAATTCACCCCTCCACTTT.

This clonotype has more than one count but fewer than ten. The genes are TRBV7-3 and TRBJ2-5; 16 bases agree with TRBD2. The J call may not be correct, given that the DNA end is closer to TRBJ2-1. Germline loops: CDR1 SGHTA, CDR2 FQGTGA. The length of the CDR3 is 15 residues. The CDR3 loop is CASSEGLAGGDEQFF. DNA of the CDR3: TGTGCCAGCAGCGAGGGACTAGCGGGGGGGGATGAGCAGTTCTTC.

To note about this clonotype: No conserved phenylalanine or tryptophan is present at the end of the CDR3, so a read error is the likely explanation. The J gene is TRBJ2-1, the V gene TRBV5-6, with no clear D. Trimming stripped 5 bases from V and 0 bases from J, with 12 bases between. Germline V CDR1 and CDR2: SGHDT, YYEEEE. This CDR3 is 15 amino acids long. CDR3 nucleotides: TGTGCCAGCAGGTTCTCACTAAACTCCTACAATGAGCAGTTCCTC. The encoded protein is CASRFSLNSYNEQFL.

The genes are TRBV7-3 and TRBJ1-4, with D tentatively TRBD1 (5 bases). Trimming took 2 bases from V and 8 from J, leaving 12 bases between them. CDR1 and CDR2 (germline): SGHTA, FQGTGA. The CDR3 has 14 amino acids. In nucleotides, the CDR3 is TGTGCCAGCAGCTTAGGGCCTGAGGGGGAAAAACTGTTTTTT. It codes for CASSLGPEGEKLFF. Full variable domain (remainder filled in from reference TRBV7-3 and TRBJ1-4): GAGVSQTPSNKVTEKGKYVELRCDPISGHTALYWYRQSLGQGPEFLIYFQGTGAADDSGLPNDRFFAVRPEGSVSTLKIQRTERGDSAVYLCASSLGPEGEKLFFGSGTQLSVL.

This clonotype was detected a few times. The chain has TRBV9 and TRBJ2-5; unclear D gene. CDR3 length: 14 amino acids. V was trimmed by 3 bases and J by 2 bases, leaving 11 bases between them. Germline assignment: CDR1 SGDLS and CDR2 YYNGEE. The CDR3 spells CASSDGRVQETQYF. The CDR3 coding sequence is TGTGCCAGCAGCGACGGGCGCGTACAAGAGACCCAGTACTTC.

The V gene is TRBV7-2, the J gene TRBJ2-1, with no clear D. The CDR3 contains 16 residues. Trimming pared 0 bases from V and 4 bases from J, leaving 13 bases between. The germline V gene has CDR1 SGHTA and CDR2 FQGNSA. CDR3 protein: CASSLATLSDYNEQFF. The CDR3 coding sequence is TGTGCCAGCAGCTTAGCGACCTTAAGTGATTACAATGAGCAGTTCTTC.

This clonotype showed up just a few times. The gene calls are TRBV6-1 and TRBJ2-3; the D gene is possibly TRBD1 (6 bases). CDR3 size: 16 residues. Trimming left V 5 bases short and J 4 bases short, with 19 bases between. Germline CDR1 and CDR2: MNHNS and SASEGT. The CDR3 region is CASSRNQGYASDTQYF. The CDR3 DNA is TGTGCCAGCAGTCGGAATCAGGGGTATGCTTCAGATACGCAGTATTTT.

This clonotype showed up just a few times. The chain couples TRBV7-2 to TRBJ1-6; D unclear. Germline CDR1 reads SGHTA; CDR2 reads FQGNSA. V was shortened by 1 base and J by 8 bases, with 6 bases between the two germline ends. This CDR3 contains 13 residues. The CDR3 region is CASSLGPYSPLHF. CDR3 sequence (DNA): TGTGCCAGCAGCTTAGGGCCGTATTCACCCCTCCACTTT. The full variable domain, its missing parts supplied by reference TRBV7-2 and TRBJ1-6, is GAGVSQSPSNKVTEKGKDVELRCDPISGHTALYWYRQSLGQGLEFLIYFQGNSAPDKSGLPSDRFSAERTGGSVSTLTIQRTQQEDSAVYLCASSLGPYSPLHFGNGTRLTVT.

This clonotype has only a few counts. This chain links TRBV5-5 with TRBJ1-4; TRBD1 might be the D (5 bases). The CDR3 length is 14 residues. Deletions cut 4 bases from V and 5 bases from J, with 12 bases between. The germline gives CDR1 SGHKS, CDR2 YYEKEE (reference sequence). The CDR3 region has the DNA TGTGCCAGCAGCGCGGGACGGGACAATGAAAAACTGTTTTTT. This translates into CASSAGRDNEKLFF.

This clonotype showed up just a few times. This chain links TRBV28 with TRBJ1-4; D is ambiguous. Germline V CDR1 and CDR2: MDHEN, SYDVKM. Trimming pared 1 base from V and 6 bases from J, leaving 12 bases between. This CDR3 is built from 15 residues. The CDR3 reads CASSLFFRDDEKLFF. As DNA, the CDR3 is TGTGCCAGCAGTTTATTTTTCCGGGATGATGAAAAACTGTTTTTT.

There are a few counts of this clonotype. The CDR3 is CASSLGRSPSYGYTF. The CDR3 DNA sequence: TGTGCCAGCAGCTTGGGCAGGTCTCCGTCCTATGGCTACACCTTC. The J gene is TRBJ1-2, the V gene TRBV5-6; D uncertain. Germline V gives CDR1 SGHDT, CDR2 YYEEEE. The CDR3 covers 15 residues. V lost 0 bases and J lost 4, with 13 bases in between.

This clonotype was seen only a few times. The chain couples TRBV4-1 to TRBJ2-1; TRBD1 aligns across 9 bases. V gave up 3 bases and J gave up 2 bases; unmatched junction bases: 5. The CDR3 is 16 residues long. In germline, CDR1 is MGHRA, CDR2 YSYEKL. The CDR3 loop reads CASSQEGTGTYNEQFF. The CDR3 coding sequence is TGCGCCAGCAGCCAGGAGGGGACAGGGACCTACAATGAGCAGTTCTTC.

This clonotype was counted only a few times. This rearrangement joins TRBV4-3 to TRBJ1-1; 8 nucleotides line up with TRBD1. The junction had 4 bases not matched to a gene; V was cut back by 1 base and J by 0 bases. The germline V gene has CDR1 LGHNA and CDR2 YSLEER. The CDR3 length is 16 residues. The CDR3 coding sequence is TGCGCCAGCAGCCAAGTCCAGGGGGCATTGAACACTGAAGCTTTCTTT. This encodes CASSQVQGALNTEAFF.

The chain carries TRBV14 and TRBJ2-1, with D possibly matching TRBD1 (5 bases). The assigned J gene may be wrong: the sequence end matches TRBJ2-7 better. Germline CDR1 reads SGHDN; CDR2 reads FVKESK. The CDR3 consists of 15 residues. The CDR3 protein is CASRFKGSSSYEQYV. CDR3 bases: TGTGCCAGCAGATTCAAGGGGTCTTCGTCCTACGAGCAGTACGTC.

This clonotype was seen only a few times. J is TRBJ1-2 and V is TRBV28; D might be TRBD1 (6 bases). V gave up 5 bases and J gave up 2 bases, with 18 bases separating them. Germline V gives CDR1 MDHEN, CDR2 SYDVKM. The CDR3 is 16 amino acids. As DNA, the CDR3 is TGTGCCAGCAGTCCGCACTCCGGGACACCGAACTATGGCTACACCTTC. Its protein is CASSPHSGTPNYGYTF.

This clonotype has a single count. This rearrangement joins TRBV20-1 to TRBJ2-7, with a weak D call TRBD2 (6 bases). The CDR3 loop spans 12 amino acids. Germline V gives CDR1 DFQATT, CDR2 SNEGSKA (reference sequence). Trimming left V 3 bases short and J 7 bases short, with 13 bases between. CDR3 sequence reads: CSASGTAGEQYF. The CDR3 region has the DNA TGCAGTGCTAGCGGAACCGCGGGAGAGCAGTACTTC.

As concerns this clonotype: The DNA is omitted, as the CDR3 cannot be located on it reliably, and the CDR3 follows TCRdb's listing. The J gene is TRBJ1-1, the V gene TRBV19. Inclusive of both ends, the CDR3 amounts to 12 amino acids. Germline V gene sequence: CDR1 LNHDA, CDR2 SQIVND (reference sequence). This chain's CDR3 is CASSIWGTGSFF.

The chain recombines TRBV5-1 with TRBJ2-1; TRBD2 matches at 8 bases. The CDR3 consists of 19 residues. V lost 3 bases to trimming and J lost 0 bases; unmatched junction nucleotides: 14. Germline assignment: CDR1 SGHRS and CDR2 YFSETQ. CDR3 nucleotide sequence: TGCGCCAGCAGCTCTCCTATGGATATAGCGGGGCACTCCTACAATGAGCAGTTCTTC. Protein sequence: CASSSPMDIAGHSYNEQFF.

This chain joins TRBV20-1 and TRBJ1-4; D ambiguous. The CDR3 has 12 amino acids. CDR1 is DFQATT and CDR2 is SNEGSKA in the germline V gene (reference sequence). Trimming cost V 3 bases and J 6 bases, with 8 bases left between them. CDR3 sequence: CSARDDYEKLFF. In DNA, the CDR3 is TGCAGTGCTAGGGACGATTATGAAAAACTGTTTTTT.

This rearrangement joins TRBV20-1 to TRBJ2-7; D could derive from TRBD1 or TRBD2 (6 bases each). CDR3 length: 11 residues. Germline assignment: CDR1 DFQATT and CDR2 SNEGSKA (reference sequence). With 5 bases removed from V and 6 bases from J, the gap between germline ends came to 11 bases. CDR3 bases: TGCAGTGCTGCCCCGGGGGCCGAGCAGTACTTC. Translating gives CSAAPGAEQYF.

The V gene is TRBV20-1, the J gene TRBJ1-1, with D uncertain. The CDR3 loop spans 9 amino acids. CDR1 and CDR2 (germline): DFQATT, SNEGSKA (reference sequence). The germline V and J ends were trimmed by 6 bases and 11 bases, with 10 bases remaining between them. The CDR3 bases are TGCAGTGCGGCAACCAAGGCTTTCTTT. It codes for CSAATKAFF.

This chain uses TRBV11-2 with TRBJ2-3; 9 bases fit TRBD2. CDR3 length: 16 residues. Germline trimming cut 5 bases from V and 7 bases from J; bases unmatched to any gene: 13. In germline, CDR1 is SGHAT, CDR2 FQNNGV. The CDR3 DNA reads TGTGCCAGCAGCACCCTGACTAGCGGAGAAATCCATACGCAGTATTTT. This translates into CASSTLTSGEIHTQYF.